The 6 T cell receptor beta chains below come from one sample, sequenced in a study of blood T cell repertoires in COVID-19. Profiled with immunoSEQ multiplex PCR; TCRdb holds only in-frame clones, not every one. Among tens of thousands of clones listed, around nine tenths were seen once. The sequencing sample was made of peripheral blood. These receptors were obtained from a man between 65 and 85 years old with acute or convalescent COVID-19.

V gene TRBV4-2 combines with J gene TRBJ1-6; D uncertain. CDR1 is LGHNA and CDR2 is YNFKEQ in the germline V gene. The germline V and J ends were trimmed by 1 base and 1 base, with 11 bases remaining between them. The CDR3 is made up of 17 amino acids. CDR3: CASSQANWSSYNSPLHF. The CDR3 DNA reads as TGTGCCAGCAGCCAAGCAAATTGGAGTTCCTATAATTCACCCCTCCACTTT.

The chain carries TRBV12-3 or TRBV12-4 and TRBJ1-2; the D is unclear. The V end lost 3 bases, the J end lost 1 base, and 6 bases lay between the germline ends. The CDR3 has 13 amino acids. The DNA for the CDR3 is TGTGCCAGCAGTTTTGGAGTTAACTATGGCTACACCTTC. This sequence encodes CASSFGVNYGYTF.

The chain recombines TRBV18 with TRBJ2-6, with TRBD1 identical over 10 bases. The ends lost 3 bases at V and 2 bases at J; junction bases unmatched: 10. Germline V gene data show CDR1 as KGHSH and CDR2 as LQKENI. This CDR3 contains 19 residues. CDR3: CASSPTRRDRGPGANVLTF. In DNA form, the CDR3 reads TGTGCCAGCTCACCTACTCGCCGGGACAGGGGACCTGGGGCCAACGTCCTGACTTTC.

The V and J genes are TRBV29-1 and TRBJ2-5, with 7 positions matching TRBD1. Per germline, CDR1 SQVTM and CDR2 ANQGSEA. This CDR3 contains 13 residues. V lost 6 bases and J lost 1; bases outside the gene matches: 5. CDR3: CSVPDRLQETQYF. In DNA, the CDR3 is TGCAGCGTCCCGGACAGGCTCCAAGAGACCCAGTACTTC.

This clone appeared a single time. This chain links TRBV2 with TRBJ2-1, with a weak D call TRBD1 (5 bases). The CDR3 contains 13 residues. Trimming cost V 6 bases and J 1 base, with 7 bases left between them. From germline, CDR1 is SNHLY and CDR2 FYNNEI. The CDR3 is CASRTVSYNEQFF. The CDR3 DNA reads as TGTGCCAGCAGGACAGTTTCCTACAATGAGCAGTTCTTC.

V usage is TRBV28 and J usage is TRBJ1-6; D is unclear. Between the trimmed V and J ends, which lost 6 bases and 2 bases, there was a span of 8 bases. CDR3 length equals 14 residues. CDR1 is MDHEN, CDR2 SYDVKM, per germline. The CDR3 loop is CASSYIPYNSPLHF. Written as DNA, the CDR3 is TGTGCCAGCAGCTATATACCCTATAATTCACCCCTCCACTTT.